This TCR beta chain was recorded in a study of blood T cells in healthy people across ages. Study-wide results and limits: Per-million-T-cell TCR beta diversity fell roughly linearly with age.

Each sample had at least 6 million PBMCs isolated. Only a few counts were recorded for this clonotype. Its antigen is undetermined. A J-beta primer mix and a sample-barcoded 5' primer were used in a second PCR of about 6 to 12 cycles. Via MiXCR, TCRdb re-called the 5' RACE reads, giving one row per CDR3 protein. In the table there are roughly 1,500,000 distinct CDR3 sequences, 42% of which are singletons. The J segment lost 8 bases and the V segment lost 7 bases, leaving 11 bases of the junction unmatched. CDR3 size: 14 residues. CDR1 and CDR2 (germline): SEHNR, FQNEAQ (reference sequence). The chain recombines TRBV7-9 with TRBJ1-2; 9 bases agree with TRBD1. Source material: blood. This TCR derives from a woman younger than 30 in good health. CDR3 bases: TGTGCCAGCATGGGACAGGGAACTGTAGGCGGCTACACCTTC. Translating gives CASMGQGTVGGYTF.